The text below deals with one T cell receptor (beta chain). This clone was detected only a few times. Its binding antigen is unknown. Base-call qualities are not available, and no considerably larger clone is one nucleotide away. This sample was taken from a study of blood T cell repertoires in COVID-19 (dated by TCRdb to about 2020). General notes on the study: Samples from collaborators originated in the United States, Italy and Spain and spanned both the acute and convalescent phases of COVID-19. The material from the prospective study consisted of cDNA or gDNA derived from T cells, B-cell-depleted T cells, or PBMCs. The dataset comprised deeply sampled blood TCRbeta repertoires from subjects exposed to, actively infected with, or recovered from COVID-19. A de-identified subject ID, COVID-19 status, age in years and sex were almost always included in the sample metadata. The samples were drawn from the first 160 participants of the ongoing ImmuneRACE study and from roughly 1,300 subjects provided by 6 global collaborators. The repertoires were made available in a free public database intended to serve as a resource for research on the immune response to SARS-CoV-2. Where available, HLA class I and class II types were taken from metadata supplied by the sample provider and were not determined by assay-based typing. The full study reports these points: The quantity of clinical and demographic metadata differed by source and by participant and was supplied without curation.

Collaborating institutions collected whole blood in K2EDTA tubes following their own protocols. For TCRbeta analysis, collaborators shipped samples in one of three forms: frozen whole blood, isolated PBMCs, or DNA extracted from either of those sample types. The immunoSEQ Assay, a bias-controlled multiplex PCR, was used to amplify TCRbeta CDR3 regions from genomic DNA. As for how the authors treated the data: The number of nucleated cells in each sample was estimated by amplification of reference gene primers within the assay. To quantify the absolute abundance of each unique TCRbeta CDR3 rearrangement, sequence reads were collapsed and filtered. Productive Simpson clonality was computed per sample as the square root of Simpson's diversity index over productive rearrangements. Not all clones reach the TCRdb copy of this immuneACCESS table, which keeps in-frame sequences only. Checked studies attribute under half of the gap to unresolved V genes and leave the rest unexplained. V, J and clone size are those of that table, while D and trimming were read from the DNA. This sample lists 120,000 or so clones; around three quarters were detected once. The top ten clones comprise roughly 2.2% of the sample.

CDR1 and CDR2, looked up from the germline V gene, are LGHNA and YSLEER. Taken from cysteine to phenylalanine, the CDR3 has 13 residues. The read is trimmed to its CDR3 DNA, 39 bases read in frame from base 1. V is reduced by 5 bases and J by 3 bases, leaving a spacing of 10 bases between them. This chain is built from TRBV4-3 and TRBJ1-2; no D gene can be assigned with confidence. The origin of this receptor is a woman aged 70 to 79 with acute or convalescent COVID-19. The sample was peripheral blood. The CDR3 corresponds to CASSITRYYGYTF. The bases read TGCGCCAGCAGCATAACCCGGTACTATGGCTACACCTTC.